This is a list of T cell receptor beta chains from one sample in a study of T cell responses to AZD1222 COVID-19 vaccine. Profiling relied on immunoSEQ multiplex PCR, and the TCRdb table lists in-frame clones only, not all of them. The sample includes 85,000 to 90,000 clones, roughly 90% of them seen just once. The sequencing here drew on peripheral blood, taken on day 0 of AZD1222 vaccination. These receptors all come from an adult in good health. Both conserved end residues are part of each CDR3. The D gene is left open where the match is weak. Not all rows give a size; the values are once, few, many and, for expanded clones, a class.

V: TRBV5-1
D: NA
length: 13
size: NA
J: TRBJ1-2
DNA: TGCGCCACGAGGACAGATCCTAACTATGGCTACACCTTC
CDR3: CATRTDPNYGYTF

V: TRBV27
D: NA
length: 13
size: NA
J: TRBJ1-2
DNA: TGTGCCAGCAGACTAGGGACGGACTATGGCTACACCTTC
CDR3: CASRLGTDYGYTF

V: TRBV7-8
D: TRBD2
length: 14
size: NA
J: TRBJ2-7
DNA: TGTGCCAGCAGCTTCCGCGGGAGGAACTACGAGCAGTACTTC
CDR3: CASSFRGRNYEQYF

V: TRBV2
D: TRBD2
length: 16
size: NA
J: TRBJ2-1
DNA: TGTGCCAGCATGGGTCTGACTAGCGGGTCCTACAATGAGCAGTTCTTC
CDR3: CASMGLTSGSYNEQFF

V: TRBV5-4
D: TRBD2
length: 16
size: NA
J: TRBJ2-7
DNA: TGTGCCAGCAGCTTGGGCGGGAGGGCCTTCTCCTACGAGCAGTACTTC
CDR3: CASSLGGRAFSYEQYF

V: TRBV10-1
D: NA
length: 16
size: NA
J: TRBJ1-5
DNA: TGCGCCAGCAGTGAGGACGGGGACTATAGCAATCAGCCCCAGCATTTT
CDR3: CASSEDGDYSNQPQHF

V: TRBV5-5
D: NA
length: 13
size: NA
J: TRBJ1-1
DNA: TGTGCCAGCAGCACAGGGTTGGCAACTGAAGCTTTCTTT
CDR3: CASSTGLATEAFF

V: TRBV9
D: TRBD1
length: 15
size: NA
J: TRBJ2-5
DNA: TGTGCCAGCAGCGTAGGGGGACAGGGCTCCGAGACCCAGTACTTC
CDR3: CASSVGGQGSETQYF

V: TRBV12-5
D: TRBD1
length: 12
size: once
J: TRBJ1-2
DNA: TGTGCTAGTGGTTTGGGGACAGGGAAAAACACCTTC
CDR3: CASGLGTGKNTF

V: TRBV18
D: NA
length: 16
size: once
J: TRBJ1-4
DNA: TGTGCCAGCTCACCAAGGTGGAGTGCAACTAATGAAAAACTGTTTTTT
CDR3: CASSPRWSATNEKLFF

V: TRBV4-1
D: NA
length: 17
size: NA
J: TRBJ2-2
DNA: TGCGCCAGCAGCCAAGATTGGGGGGTTTCTGGTACCGGGGAGCTGTTTTTT
CDR3: CASSQDWGVSGTGELFF

V: TRBV2
D: TRBD1
length: 13
size: NA
J: TRBJ2-7
DNA: TGTGCCAGCAGTGAAGGCGCCAGGGGGCGTAAGTACTTC
CDR3: CASSEGARGRKYF

V: TRBV12-2
D: NA
length: 15
size: NA
J: TRBJ2-2
DNA: TGTGCAAGTCGCCGACTCACCGGGGACTCCGGGGAGCTGTTTTTT
CDR3: CASRRLTGDSGELFF

V: TRBV19
D: TRBD1
length: 14
size: NA
J: TRBJ1-4
DNA: TGTGCCAGTAAATTTACAGGGGCTAATGAAAAACTGTTTTTT
CDR3: CASKFTGANEKLFF

V: TRBV29-1
D: TRBD2
length: 16
size: NA
J: TRBJ2-3
DNA: TGCAGCGTTGAAGCTGGGACTAGCGGGAGCACAGATACGCAGTATTTT
CDR3: CSVEAGTSGSTDTQYF

V: TRBV6-5
D: NA
length: 15
size: few
J: TRBJ1-6
DNA: TGTGCCAGCAGTTACTCTATAGTCAAGAGTTCACCCCTCCACTTT
CDR3: CASSYSIVKSSPLHF

V: TRBV7-9
D: NA
length: 14
size: NA
J: TRBJ2-2
DNA: TGTGCCAGCAGCTCAGGGTTGTACACCGGGGAGCTGTTTTTT
CDR3: CASSSGLYTGELFF

V: TRBV28
D: NA
length: 14
size: NA
J: TRBJ1-2
DNA: TGTGCCAGCACCTCACAGGGTTTCTTGCCCGGCTACACCTTC
CDR3: CASTSQGFLPGYTF

V: TRBV6-5
D: NA
length: 15
size: once
J: TRBJ1-2
DNA: TGTGCCAGCAGTAGCCCCCGGGGCAGTAACTATGGCTACACCTTC
CDR3: CASSSPRGSNYGYTF

V: TRBV5-1
D: TRBD1
length: 14
size: NA
J: TRBJ1-5
DNA: TGCGCCAGCAGCCTGACAGGGGGGGGTCAGCCCCAGCATTTT
CDR3: CASSLTGGGQPQHF

V: TRBV9
D: NA
length: 14
size: NA
J: TRBJ1-1
DNA: TGTGCCAGCAGCGTAGTGGCCGCGAACACTGAAGCTTTCTTT
CDR3: CASSVVAANTEAFF

V: TRBV29-1
D: TRBD2
length: 14
size: once
J: TRBJ2-7
DNA: TGCAGCGGGCTGGGGGGGACCCACGGCTACGAGCAGTACTTC
CDR3: CSGLGGTHGYEQYF

V: TRBV3-1/TRBV3-2
D: NA
length: 14
size: NA
J: TRBJ1-1
DNA: TGTGCCAGCAGCCAAAAGGGGGGAGCGGGCTGGGCTTTCTTT
CDR3: CASSQKGGAGWAFF

V: TRBV27
D: TRBD1
length: 16
size: NA
J: TRBJ2-7
DNA: TGTGCCAGCAGTTTAACCCCAGGGGGACAGTACTACGAGCAGTACTTC
CDR3: CASSLTPGGQYYEQYF

V: TRBV18
D: NA
length: 15
size: NA
J: TRBJ2-1
DNA: TGTGCCAGCTCACCTTGGGACTCTTCCGGTAATGAGCAGTTCTTC
CDR3: CASSPWDSSGNEQFF

V: TRBV18
D: NA
length: 16
size: NA
J: TRBJ2-7
DNA: TGTGCCAGCTCTCCGACCGGTGCAGGGTCGATCTACGAGCAGTACTTC
CDR3: CASSPTGAGSIYEQYF

V: TRBV5-1
D: TRBD1
length: 12
size: once
J: TRBJ2-7
DNA: TGCGCCAGCACGCGGGACAGGGACGAGCAGTACTTC
CDR3: CASTRDRDEQYF

V: TRBV5-6
D: NA
length: 14
size: once
J: TRBJ1-2
DNA: TGTGCCAGCACCCTGGGGGGCACCAACTATGGCTACACCTTC
CDR3: CASTLGGTNYGYTF

V: TRBV28
D: NA
length: 16
size: NA
J: TRBJ1-2
DNA: TGTGCCAGCACCAACCCCACAGGGCCCGTCAAGCGTGGCTACACCTTC
CDR3: CASTNPTGPVKRGYTF

V: TRBV4-2
D: NA
length: 15
size: once
J: TRBJ2-7
DNA: TGTGCCAGCAGCCTCGGATGGGCGAATAACTACGAGCAGTACTTC
CDR3: CASSLGWANNYEQYF

V: TRBV9
D: TRBD2
length: 15
size: NA
J: TRBJ2-1
DNA: TGTGCCAGCAGCTTAGGACTAGCGGGAGCACACGAGCAGTTCTTC
CDR3: CASSLGLAGAHEQFF

V: TRBV5-1
D: TRBD1
length: 15
size: NA
J: TRBJ2-5
DNA: TGCGCCAGCAGCTTGGCCGGGACAGGGCCGGAGACCCAGTACTTC
CDR3: CASSLAGTGPETQYF